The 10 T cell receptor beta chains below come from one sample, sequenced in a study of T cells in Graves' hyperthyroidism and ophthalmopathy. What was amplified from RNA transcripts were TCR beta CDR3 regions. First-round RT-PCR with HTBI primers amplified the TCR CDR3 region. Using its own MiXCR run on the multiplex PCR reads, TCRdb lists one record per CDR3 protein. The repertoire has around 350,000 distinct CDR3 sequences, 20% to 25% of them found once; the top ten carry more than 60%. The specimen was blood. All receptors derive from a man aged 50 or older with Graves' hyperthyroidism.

CDR3 sequence reads: CASTRDRGNTQYF. The DNA for the CDR3 is TGTGCCAGTACCCGGGACAGGGGAAATACGCAGTATTTT. The chain is built from TRBV19 and TRBJ2-3; TRBD1 matches at 10 bases. CDR1 is LNHDA, CDR2 SQIVND, per germline (reference sequence). V dropped 7 bases and J dropped 7; count of bases not matched to a gene: 5. The CDR3 has 13 amino acids.

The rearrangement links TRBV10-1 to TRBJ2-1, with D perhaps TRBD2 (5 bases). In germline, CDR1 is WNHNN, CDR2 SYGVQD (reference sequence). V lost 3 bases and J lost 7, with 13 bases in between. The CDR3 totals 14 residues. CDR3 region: CASSEMFGGNEQFF. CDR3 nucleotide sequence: TGCGCCAGCAGTGAAATGTTTGGCGGGAATGAGCAGTTCTTC.

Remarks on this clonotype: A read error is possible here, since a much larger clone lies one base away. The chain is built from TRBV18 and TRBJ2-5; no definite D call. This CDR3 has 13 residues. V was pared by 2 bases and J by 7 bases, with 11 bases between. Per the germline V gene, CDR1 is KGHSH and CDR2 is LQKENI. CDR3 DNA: TGTGCCAGCTCACCAGAACGGACCGGGACCCAGTACTTC. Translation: CASSPERTGTQYF.

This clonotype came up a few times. The CDR3 DNA is TGTGCCAGCAGTAGGACAGGCCTCGTTAGCAATCAGCCCCAGCATTTT. Amino acid sequence: CASSRTGLVSNQPQHF. The chain is built from TRBV12-3 or TRBV12-4 and TRBJ1-5, with TRBD1 matching over 7 bases. This CDR3 is built from 16 residues. V lost 5 bases, J lost 0 bases, and 7 bases stayed unmatched.

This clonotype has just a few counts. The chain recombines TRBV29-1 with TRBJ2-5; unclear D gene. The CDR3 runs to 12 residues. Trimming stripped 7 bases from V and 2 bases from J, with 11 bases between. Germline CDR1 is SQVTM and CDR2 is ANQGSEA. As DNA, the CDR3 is TGCAGCGCTAGAGAAACTCAAGAGACCCAGTACTTC. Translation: CSARETQETQYF.

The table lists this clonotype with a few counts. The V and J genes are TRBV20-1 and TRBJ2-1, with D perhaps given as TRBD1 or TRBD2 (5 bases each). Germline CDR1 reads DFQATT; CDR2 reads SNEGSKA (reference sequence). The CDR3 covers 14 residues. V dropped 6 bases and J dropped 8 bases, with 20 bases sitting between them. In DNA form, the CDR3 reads TGCAGTGCAAATGGGCAGGGTACCGGGGATGAGCAGTTCTTC. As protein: CSANGQGTGDEQFF.

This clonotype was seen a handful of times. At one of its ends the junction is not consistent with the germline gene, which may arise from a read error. In DNA form, the CDR3 reads TGTGCCAGCAAGAACCCGGACACAGATACGCAGTGTTTT. Its translation is CASKNPDTDTQCF. The chain is built from TRBV28 and TRBJ2-3, with D maybe TRBD1 (5 bases). The CDR3 runs 13 residues. Germline loops: CDR1 MDHEN, CDR2 SYDVKM.

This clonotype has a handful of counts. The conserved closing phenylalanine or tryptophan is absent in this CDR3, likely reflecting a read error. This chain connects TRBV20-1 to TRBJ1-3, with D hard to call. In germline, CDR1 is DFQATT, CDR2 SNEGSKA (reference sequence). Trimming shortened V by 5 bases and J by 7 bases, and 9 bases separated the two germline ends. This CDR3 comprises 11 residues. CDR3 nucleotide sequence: TGCAGTGCTGCCTCCCCCAACACCATATATCTT. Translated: CSAASPNTIYL.

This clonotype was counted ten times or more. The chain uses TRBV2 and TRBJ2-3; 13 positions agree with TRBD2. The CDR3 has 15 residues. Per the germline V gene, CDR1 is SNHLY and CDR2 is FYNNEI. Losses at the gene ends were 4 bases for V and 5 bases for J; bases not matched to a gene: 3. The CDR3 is CASSGTSGRRDTQYF. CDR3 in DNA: TGTGCCAGCAGTGGGACTAGCGGGAGAAGAGATACGCAGTATTTT.

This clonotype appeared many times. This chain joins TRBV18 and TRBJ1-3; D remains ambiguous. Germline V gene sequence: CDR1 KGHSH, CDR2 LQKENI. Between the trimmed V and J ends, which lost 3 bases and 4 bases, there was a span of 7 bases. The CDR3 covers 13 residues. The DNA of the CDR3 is TGTGCCAGCTCACCCGGTACGGGAAACACCATATATTTT. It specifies CASSPGTGNTIYF.